This T cell receptor beta chain was observed in a study of tissue T cells after allogeneic stem cell transplantation. Study-level findings and limits: This small cohort was clinically heterogeneous, and sampling depth was a limitation. Anatomically similar tissues had similar TCR repertoires within each patient. Alloreactivity or antigen specificity of tissue TCRs was not determined; some clones might be host cells.

CDR1 and CDR2 (germline): LGHNA, YNLKQL (reference sequence). The V gene end was trimmed by 0 bases and the J gene end by 3 bases; junction bases not matched to a gene: 3. The CDR3 runs to 15 residues. Turning to this clone: No antigen is known for it. Mouse names are used for the genes. The read is 1 residue too short to cover the CDR3 end, so that end is filled in from the germline J gene.

TCRbeta CDR3 was sequenced at survey depth with template counts. The data were produced by immunoSEQ multiplex PCR, yet TCRdb's version contains in-frame clones alone and is incomplete. The sample has fewer than 20,000 clones; around 70% are singletons. Sequenced input: spleen. The chain couples TRBV5 to TRBJ2-5; 7 nucleotides agree with TRBD2. This receptor was identified in a female BALB/c mouse in good health. The mice in this strain carry MHC haplotype H2-d. CDR3 sequence: CASSQDGWGQDTQYF. The CDR3 DNA, read in part, is TGTGCCAGCAGCCAAGATGGCTGGGGGCAAGACACCCAGTAC.